Listed here are 14 T cell receptor beta chains from one sample, sequenced in a study of cytomegalovirus exposure and HLA in healthy donors. Both 60 Vbeta primers and 13 Jbeta primers went into the PCR. Sequenced by immunoSEQ multiplex PCR; TCRdb stores in-frame clones only, minus some. Of more than 85,000 clones in the sample, roughly three quarters are singletons; the top ten hold 5.5% to 7%. The material sequenced was PBMCs. The source of these receptors is a man in his thirties or forties in good health and CMV-seropositive.

The chain joins TRBV6-6 to TRBJ2-7, with TRBD2 matching 12 bases. Germline CDR1 MNHNY, CDR2 SVGAGI (reference sequence). This CDR3 region has 15 residues. The J segment lost 4 bases and the V segment lost 4 bases, leaving 5 bases of the junction unmatched. CDR3: CASSLASGGGYEQYF. CDR3 nucleotide sequence: TGTGCCAGCAGTTTGGCTAGCGGGGGGGGATACGAGCAGTACTTC.

This sequence joins TRBV5-1 and TRBJ2-3; possible D gene TRBD2, 5 bases. CDR1 is SGHRS, CDR2 YFSETQ, per germline. The CDR3 covers 13 residues. Trimming pared 8 bases from V and 0 bases from J, leaving 10 bases between. CDR3 coding DNA: TGCGCCAGGCCGGGATTGAGCACAGATACGCAGTATTTT. Its protein product is CARPGLSTDTQYF.

This clone showed up just once. The chain couples TRBV9 to TRBJ2-7; possible D gene TRBD1, 5 bases. Germline CDR1 reads SGDLS; CDR2 reads YYNGEE. This CDR3 has 14 amino acids. Trimming left V 0 bases short and J 2 bases short, with 9 bases between. The CDR3 is CASSVGRAPYEQYF. The DNA for the CDR3 is TGTGCCAGCAGCGTAGGCAGGGCCCCCTACGAGCAGTACTTC.

The table lists this clone with a count of one. CDR3 sequence: CASSLGREGEQYF. CDR3 in DNA: TGCGCCAGCAGCTTGGGGAGAGAGGGCGAGCAGTACTTC. The genes are TRBV5-1 and TRBJ2-7, with D possibly TRBD2 on 5 matching bases. The CDR3 covers 13 residues. Germline assignment: CDR1 SGHRS and CDR2 YFSETQ. V was clipped by 0 bases and J by 6 bases, with 10 bases between them.

The V gene is TRBV23-1, the J gene TRBJ1-2, with 7 nucleotides matching TRBD1. TRBV23-1 is identified as an open reading frame with a role that is uncertain. Losses at the gene ends were 7 bases for V and 2 bases for J; bases not matched to a gene: 7. CDR3 length: 14 residues. The CDR3: CASMVDRPNYGYTF. For the CDR3, the DNA is TGCGCCAGCATGGTGGACAGGCCCAACTATGGCTACACCTTC.

This rearrangement joins TRBV2 to TRBJ2-7; 12 bases align to TRBD2. The trim removed 5 bases at V and 4 bases at J, leaving 9 bases unmatched. CDR1 and CDR2 from the germline V gene are SNHLY and FYNNEI. CDR3 size: 16 residues. The CDR3 spells CASSPKLAGGTYEQYF. CDR3 sequence (DNA): TGTGCCAGCAGTCCAAAACTAGCGGGGGGAACATACGAGCAGTACTTC.

The chain employs TRBV6-6 and TRBJ1-1; 8 bases align to TRBD1. This CDR3 region has 15 residues. The germline CDR1 and CDR2 sequences are MNHNY and SVGAGI (reference sequence). Trimming cost V 6 bases and J 1 base; bases outside gene matches: 7. CDR3 amino acids: CASSLGTGGNTEAFF. The CDR3 DNA follows: TGTGCCAGCAGCCTCGGGACAGGCGGGAACACTGAAGCTTTCTTT.

As regards this clone: The sample carries other DNA sequences with the same CDR3. V gene TRBV27 combines with J gene TRBJ2-3; 11 bases are a match to TRBD1. CDR1 is MNHEY, CDR2 SMNVEV, per germline (reference sequence). J lost 3 bases, V lost 2 bases, and 1 base had no gene match. The CDR3 spans 15 residues. Here the CDR3 reads CASSLRDRGTDTQYF. In DNA form, the CDR3 reads TGTGCCAGCAGTTTACGGGACAGGGGGACAGATACGCAGTATTTT.

The chain couples TRBV28 to TRBJ2-7, with 10 bases aligning to TRBD2. This CDR3 has 16 amino acids. CDR1 MDHEN and CDR2 SYDVKM come from the germline V gene. With 2 bases clipped from V and 2 bases from J, the junction kept 6 bases outside the gene matches. CDR3 region: CASSLGGSGGPYEQYF. The DNA for the CDR3 is TGTGCCAGCAGTTTAGGGGGTAGCGGGGGGCCCTACGAGCAGTACTTC.

The rearrangement links TRBV18 to TRBJ2-2; the match to TRBD1 covers 7 bases. The CDR3 totals 16 residues. Germline trimming cut 3 bases from V and 0 bases from J; bases unmatched to any gene: 4. In germline, CDR1 is KGHSH, CDR2 LQKENI. CDR3 DNA: TGTGCCAGCTCACCCCCCGGGACAGCGAACACCGGGGAGCTGTTTTTT. Its protein product is CASSPPGTANTGELFF. Variable domain in full (rest from reference TRBV18 and TRBJ2-2): NAGVMQNPRHLVRRRGQEARLRCSPMKGHSHVYWYRQLPEEGLKFMVYLQKENIIDESGMPKERFSAEFPKEGPSILRIQQVVRGDSAAYFCASSPPGTANTGELFFGEGSRLTVL.

The table lists this clone with a count of one. The chain recombines TRBV18 with TRBJ1-5, with D possibly matching TRBD1 (6 bases). Trimming took off 2 bases at V and 6 bases at J, with 11 bases between the two ends. In germline, CDR1 is KGHSH, CDR2 LQKENI. CDR3 size: 14 residues. CDR3 amino acids: CASSPGGASQPQHF. In DNA form, the CDR3 reads TGTGCCAGCTCACCAGGGGGGGCCAGTCAGCCCCAGCATTTT.

The genes are TRBV9 and TRBJ1-6; D may be TRBD1 (5 bases). The CDR3 is made up of 15 amino acids. The V gene lost 6 bases and the J gene lost 5 bases, with 15 bases spanning the gap. Germline V gene lookup returns CDR1 SGDLS and CDR2 YYNGEE. The CDR3 loop reads CASKIGGVHNSPLHF. Here the CDR3 DNA reads TGTGCCAGCAAAATAGGAGGGGTACATAATTCACCCCTCCACTTT.

The sample holds one count of this clone. The chain combines TRBV30 with TRBJ2-1, with 15 bases lining up with TRBD2. Germline V gene lookup returns CDR1 GTSNPN and CDR2 SVGIG (reference sequence). The CDR3 has 16 residues. The J segment lost 2 bases and the V segment lost 1 base, leaving 0 bases of the junction unmatched. CDR3 in DNA: TGTGCCTGGAGTGGGACTAGCGGGGGGGCCTACAATGAGCAGTTCTTC. The encoded protein is CAWSGTSGGAYNEQFF. Complete variable domain (other parts from reference TRBV30 and TRBJ2-1): SQTIHQWPATLVQPVGSPLSLECTVEGTSNPNLYWYRQAAGRGLQLLFYSVGIGQISSEVPQNLSASRPQDRQFILSSKKLLLSDSGFYLCAWSGTSGGAYNEQFFGPGTRLTVL.

The chain is built from TRBV15 and TRBJ2-3; 12 nucleotides line up with TRBD2. The length of the CDR3 is 16 residues. CDR1 LNHNV and CDR2 YYDKDF come from the germline V gene (reference sequence). V lost 3 bases to trimming and J lost 5 bases; unmatched junction nucleotides: 6. CDR3 amino acids: CATSSRLAGVGDTQYF. The CDR3 DNA sequence: TGTGCCACCAGCAGCAGACTAGCGGGGGTGGGAGATACGCAGTATTTT. The full variable domain, its missing parts supplied by reference TRBV15 and TRBJ2-3, is DAMVIQNPRYQVTQFGKPVTLSCSQTLNHNVMYWYQQKSSQAPKLLFHYYDKDFNNEADTPDNFQSRRPNTSFCFLDIRSPGLGDTAMYLCATSSRLAGVGDTQYFGPGTRLTVL.